This T cell receptor (beta chain) was obtained from a study of blood T cell repertoires in COVID-19. Study summary: Acute and convalescent COVID-19 specimens originated in the United States, Italy and Spain.

Under the authors' procedure: Reference gene primers were amplified, and this amplification served to estimate nucleated cell counts. Clones were sequenced by immunoSEQ multiplex PCR, and TCRdb holds only the in-frame ones, with some missing. V, J and clone size were drawn from that table, and D and trimming were deduced from the DNA. The table lists around 150,000 clones, less than 90% of them singletons, with less than 9% in the top ten. Germline CDR1 MGHRA, CDR2 YSYEKL. V was pared by 1 base and J by 5 bases, with 12 bases between. This CDR3 comprises 14 residues. The source is a man under 40 with COVID-19, enrolled during active disease. The sample taken for sequencing was peripheral blood. V usage is TRBV4-1 and J usage is TRBJ2-7, with D possibly matching TRBD1 (6 bases). In DNA form, the CDR3 reads TGCGCCAGCAGCCAAGCATTACAGGGTAACGAGCAGTACTTC. Encoded protein: CASSQALQGNEQYF.